In this sample, the clone carrying this T cell receptor (beta chain) turned up a few times. Germline lookup yields CDR1 LNHNV and CDR2 YYDKDF (reference sequence). Between the trimmed V and J ends, which lost 2 bases and 3 bases, there was a span of 1 base. There are 12 residues in the CDR3. Combining a sample-barcoded 5' primer with a J-beta primer mix, a second PCR ran for about 7 to 12 cycles. MiXCR, applied by TCRdb to the 5' RACE reads, yields one record per CDR3 protein. The table shows over 500,000 distinct CDR3 sequences, with 25% to 35% occurring only once. These data originate in a study of blood T cells in healthy people across ages. The sample was also linked to a second study, of T cells of mothers and their children.

The TCR sequence derives from a boy between 2 and 10 years old in good health. Sequencing was performed on blood. V is TRBV15 and J is TRBJ1-4; D gene unclear. In DNA, the CDR3 is TGTGCCACCAGCAGACCTAATGAAAAACTGTTTTTT. It yields the protein CATSRPNEKLFF.